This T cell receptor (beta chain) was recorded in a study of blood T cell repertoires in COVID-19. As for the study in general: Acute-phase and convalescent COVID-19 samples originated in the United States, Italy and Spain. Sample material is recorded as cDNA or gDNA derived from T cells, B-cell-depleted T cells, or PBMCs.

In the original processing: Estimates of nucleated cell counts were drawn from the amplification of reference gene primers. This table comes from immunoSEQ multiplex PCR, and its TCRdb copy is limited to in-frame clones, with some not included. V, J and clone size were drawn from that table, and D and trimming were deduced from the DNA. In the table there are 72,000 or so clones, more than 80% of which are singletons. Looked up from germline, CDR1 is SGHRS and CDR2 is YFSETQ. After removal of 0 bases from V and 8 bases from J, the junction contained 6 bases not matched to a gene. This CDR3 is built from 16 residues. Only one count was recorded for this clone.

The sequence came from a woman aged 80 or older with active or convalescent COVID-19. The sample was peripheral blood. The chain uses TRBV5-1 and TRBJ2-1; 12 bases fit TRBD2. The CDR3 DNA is TGCGCCAGCAGCTTGGCCGAGGCTAGCGGGAGGGATGAGCAGTTCTTC. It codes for CASSLAEASGRDEQFF. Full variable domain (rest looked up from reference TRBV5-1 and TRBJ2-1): KAGVTQTPRYLIKTRGQQVTLSCSPISGHRSVSWYQQTPGQGLQFLFEYFSETQRNKGNFPGRFSGRQFSNSRSEMNVSTLELGDSALYLCASSLAEASGRDEQFFGPGTRLTVL.